Listed below are T cell receptor beta chains from one sample, sequenced in a study of beta chain features in type 1 diabetes. Only in-frame clones appear in the TCRdb table, and some are missing; sequencing was by immunoSEQ multiplex PCR. The repertoire consists of 680,000 or so clones, with around an eighth occurring once and the leading ten covering 0.022%. Sequencing used naive CD4+ T cells from blood. Receptors were obtained from a man aged 18 to 35 with type 1 diabetes. CDR3s include the opening cysteine and the closing phenylalanine or tryptophan. D genes are given only for firm matches. Clone size is given for some rows only: seen once, a few or many times, or a class if the clone is expanded.

v_gene: TRBV30
d_gene: -
j_gene: TRBJ1-2
abundance: few
CDR3nt: TGTGCCTGGAGTGTTAGGGCCCTTGCACCCTATGGCTACACCTTC
CDR3aa: CAWSVRALAPYGYTF

v_gene: TRBV7-3
d_gene: TRBD2
j_gene: TRBJ2-2
abundance: -
CDR3nt: TGTGCCAGCAGCTTAATGCGTACTAGCGGCACCGGGGAGCTGTTTTTT
CDR3aa: CASSLMRTSGTGELFF

v_gene: TRBV30
d_gene: -
j_gene: TRBJ1-5
abundance: -
CDR3nt: TGTGCCTGGAGTGAGGACCCGAGGACTCCCCAGCATTTT
CDR3aa: CAWSEDPRTPQHF

v_gene: TRBV29-1
d_gene: -
j_gene: TRBJ2-7
abundance: -
CDR3nt: TGCAGCGTATTGGAGGGGAAGACCTACGAGCAGTACTTC
CDR3aa: CSVLEGKTYEQYF

v_gene: TRBV30
d_gene: -
j_gene: TRBJ1-1
abundance: -
CDR3nt: TGTGCCTGGAGTTCGGGGGCTGAAGCTTTCTTT
CDR3aa: CAWSSGAEAFF

v_gene: TRBV6-1
d_gene: -
j_gene: TRBJ1-2
abundance: few
CDR3nt: TGTGCCAGCAGCGAACCCGGCAGCTATGGCTACACCTTC
CDR3aa: CASSEPGSYGYTF

v_gene: TRBV5-1
d_gene: -
j_gene: TRBJ2-2
abundance: -
CDR3nt: TGCGCCAGCAGCTGGGACGGGCCGAACACCGGGGAGCTGTTTTTT
CDR3aa: CASSWDGPNTGELFF

v_gene: TRBV30
d_gene: -
j_gene: TRBJ1-1
abundance: few
CDR3nt: TGTGCCTGGAGTGTTCGGTCGCCTGAAGCTTTCTTT
CDR3aa: CAWSVRSPEAFF

v_gene: TRBV9
d_gene: TRBD1
j_gene: TRBJ2-5
abundance: few
CDR3nt: TGTGCCAGCAGCCAGACAGGGGGCTTTGGAGAGACCCAGTACTTC
CDR3aa: CASSQTGGFGETQYF

v_gene: TRBV18
d_gene: -
j_gene: TRBJ2-1
abundance: few
CDR3nt: TGTGCCAGCTCATGGGGTTTCGGCGTCGAGCAGTTCTTC
CDR3aa: CASSWGFGVEQFF

v_gene: TRBV9
d_gene: -
j_gene: TRBJ1-6
abundance: -
CDR3nt: TGTGCCAGCAGCGCCATCGGCGGCTCACCCCTCCACTTT
CDR3aa: CASSAIGGSPLHF

v_gene: TRBV29-1
d_gene: -
j_gene: TRBJ1-3
abundance: -
CDR3nt: TGCAGCGTTTTGGGGCAGGGGCTTGGAAACACCATATATTTT
CDR3aa: CSVLGQGLGNTIYF

v_gene: TRBV19
d_gene: TRBD2
j_gene: TRBJ2-3
abundance: -
CDR3nt: TGTGCCAGTAGCGGGGGGTACACAGATACGCAGTATTTT
CDR3aa: CASSGGYTDTQYF

v_gene: TRBV4-1
d_gene: -
j_gene: TRBJ2-5
abundance: few
CDR3nt: TGCGCCAGCAGCCGCCCCGCCGGTGCAGGGCCAGAAGGAGAGACCCAGTACTTC
CDR3aa: CASSRPAGAGPEGETQYF

v_gene: TRBV2
d_gene: -
j_gene: TRBJ1-3
abundance: few
CDR3nt: TGTGCCAGCAGTGGCGGGACAACTGGAAACACCATATATTTT
CDR3aa: CASSGGTTGNTIYF

v_gene: TRBV18
d_gene: -
j_gene: TRBJ2-7
abundance: few
CDR3nt: TGTGCCAGCTCACCACTGGGATCGACCGTCCCCTACGAGCAGTACTTC
CDR3aa: CASSPLGSTVPYEQYF

v_gene: TRBV13
d_gene: TRBD1
j_gene: TRBJ2-7
abundance: few
CDR3nt: TGTGCCAGCAGCATACAGGGGGTACTAGGCGAGCAGTACTTC
CDR3aa: CASSIQGVLGEQYF

v_gene: TRBV30
d_gene: -
j_gene: TRBJ1-1
abundance: few
CDR3nt: TGTGCCTGGCGCCGGGGCCAAGAGAGTGAAGCTTTCTTT
CDR3aa: CAWRRGQESEAFF

v_gene: TRBV6-5
d_gene: -
j_gene: TRBJ1-2
abundance: few
CDR3nt: TGTGCCAGCAGTTACTCTCAGGGGTACTATGGCTACACCTTC
CDR3aa: CASSYSQGYYGYTF

v_gene: TRBV5-1
d_gene: -
j_gene: TRBJ2-1
abundance: -
CDR3nt: TGCGCCAGCAGCCCCGGGACACCCAATGAGCAGTTCTTC
CDR3aa: CASSPGTPNEQFF

v_gene: TRBV28
d_gene: TRBD1
j_gene: TRBJ1-5
abundance: few
CDR3nt: TGTGCCAGCAGTCTGCGGACAGGGTATAGCAATCAGCCCCAGCATTTT
CDR3aa: CASSLRTGYSNQPQHF

v_gene: TRBV5-1
d_gene: TRBD1
j_gene: TRBJ2-2
abundance: few
CDR3nt: TGCGCCAGCAGCTTGGGACAGGGGAACACCGGGGAGCTGTTTTTT
CDR3aa: CASSLGQGNTGELFF

v_gene: TRBV2
d_gene: -
j_gene: TRBJ2-1
abundance: few
CDR3nt: TGTGCCAGCAGGGATCTCAATGAGCAGTTCTTC
CDR3aa: CASRDLNEQFF

v_gene: TRBV14
d_gene: TRBD1
j_gene: TRBJ2-1
abundance: -
CDR3nt: TGTGCCAGCAGCGGGCAACAGGGGAGATACAATGAGCAGTTCTTC
CDR3aa: CASSGQQGRYNEQFF

v_gene: TRBV29-1
d_gene: -
j_gene: TRBJ2-3
abundance: -
CDR3nt: TGCAGCGTTGCTACAGGGCTGGATACGCAGTATTTT
CDR3aa: CSVATGLDTQYF

v_gene: TRBV28
d_gene: -
j_gene: TRBJ1-6
abundance: -
CDR3nt: TGTGCCAGCACCCGCCCGGGGGAAGGATCACCCCTCCACTTT
CDR3aa: CASTRPGEGSPLHF

v_gene: TRBV29-1
d_gene: -
j_gene: TRBJ2-3
abundance: few
CDR3nt: TGCAGCGTTCCTGGACAGACACTCACAGATACGCAGTATTTT
CDR3aa: CSVPGQTLTDTQYF

v_gene: TRBV29-1
d_gene: -
j_gene: TRBJ1-2
abundance: few
CDR3nt: TGCAGCGTTGATACATCCTCGGGTGGCTACACCTTC
CDR3aa: CSVDTSSGGYTF

v_gene: TRBV5-1
d_gene: TRBD1
j_gene: TRBJ2-2
abundance: few
CDR3nt: TGCGCCAGCAGCGACAGGGTGATGGGCACCGGGGAGCTGTTTTTT
CDR3aa: CASSDRVMGTGELFF

v_gene: TRBV5-1
d_gene: -
j_gene: TRBJ2-7
abundance: few
CDR3nt: TGCGCCAGCAGCTTCGAGGTTCCCTCCTACGAGCAGTACTTC
CDR3aa: CASSFEVPSYEQYF

v_gene: TRBV28
d_gene: -
j_gene: TRBJ1-2
abundance: -
CDR3nt: TGTGCCAGCAGTGGCAGTAACTATGGCTACACCTTC
CDR3aa: CASSGSNYGYTF

v_gene: TRBV7-2
d_gene: TRBD1
j_gene: TRBJ1-2
abundance: few
CDR3nt: TGTGCCAGCAGCGCAATGGGACAGGGGACGTCGGGGACCTTC
CDR3aa: CASSAMGQGTSGTF

v_gene: TRBV4-1
d_gene: -
j_gene: TRBJ2-7
abundance: few
CDR3nt: TGCGCCAGCAGCAAGGGGCTTTTGAGCTCCTACGAGCAGTACTTC
CDR3aa: CASSKGLLSSYEQYF

v_gene: TRBV5-8
d_gene: -
j_gene: TRBJ2-7
abundance: few
CDR3nt: TGTGCCAGCAGCTTTCTCGCGGGGAGGTCCTACGAGCAGTACTTC
CDR3aa: CASSFLAGRSYEQYF

v_gene: TRBV27
d_gene: -
j_gene: TRBJ1-2
abundance: -
CDR3nt: TGTGCCAGCAGTTTAAAGGCGCCGCCCGTCGCGGGCTACACCTTC
CDR3aa: CASSLKAPPVAGYTF

v_gene: TRBV4-1
d_gene: -
j_gene: TRBJ2-5
abundance: -
CDR3nt: TGCGCCAGCAGCCAAGTAGACGGGGGTGGGGAGACCCAGTACTTC
CDR3aa: CASSQVDGGGETQYF

v_gene: TRBV6-4
d_gene: TRBD2
j_gene: TRBJ2-7
abundance: few
CDR3nt: TGTGCCAGCAGCCTAGCGGGGGGTTCTTCGTACGAGCAGTACTTC
CDR3aa: CASSLAGGSSYEQYF

v_gene: TRBV28
d_gene: -
j_gene: TRBJ1-6
abundance: -
CDR3nt: TGTGCCAGCAGGCTGAGACAGTATAATTCACCCCTCCACTTT
CDR3aa: CASRLRQYNSPLHF

v_gene: TRBV5-6
d_gene: -
j_gene: TRBJ2-1
abundance: -
CDR3nt: TGTGCCAGCAGCTTAAACCCGACAGTGGCGTTCTTC
CDR3aa: CASSLNPTVAFF

v_gene: TRBV18
d_gene: TRBD1
j_gene: TRBJ2-1
abundance: few
CDR3nt: TGTGCCAGCTCAACCCAGGTGGTACAGGGGGGAGACAATGAGCAGTTCTTC
CDR3aa: CASSTQVVQGGDNEQFF

v_gene: TRBV7-9
d_gene: -
j_gene: TRBJ2-7
abundance: few
CDR3nt: TGTGCCAGCAGCTTAGGGCACCTTCCAACGGGCTACGAGCAGTACTTC
CDR3aa: CASSLGHLPTGYEQYF

v_gene: TRBV28
d_gene: -
j_gene: TRBJ1-1
abundance: few
CDR3nt: TGTGCCAGCAGTCCCCAGGACTGGGGCACTGAAGCTTTCTTT
CDR3aa: CASSPQDWGTEAFF

v_gene: TRBV6-5
d_gene: TRBD2
j_gene: TRBJ2-1
abundance: -
CDR3nt: TGTGCCAGCACCAAACGGGGGAGGGATGAGCAGTTCTTC
CDR3aa: CASTKRGRDEQFF

v_gene: TRBV11-3
d_gene: -
j_gene: TRBJ2-7
abundance: -
CDR3nt: TGTGCCAGCAGCAGAGAACGGGACCGCTCCTACGAGCAGTACTTC
CDR3aa: CASSRERDRSYEQYF

v_gene: TRBV4-2
d_gene: -
j_gene: TRBJ1-1
abundance: -
CDR3nt: TGTGCCAGCAGCCAAGCGAGGGGAATCAACACTGAAGCTTTCTTT
CDR3aa: CASSQARGINTEAFF

v_gene: TRBV19
d_gene: -
j_gene: TRBJ2-6
abundance: -
CDR3nt: TGTGCCAGTAGTCCCCAACCTGGGGCCAACGTCCTGACTTTC
CDR3aa: CASSPQPGANVLTF

v_gene: TRBV4-1
d_gene: -
j_gene: TRBJ1-1
abundance: few
CDR3nt: TGCGCCAGCAGCCACAAACAGGAAAACACTGAAGCTTTCTTT
CDR3aa: CASSHKQENTEAFF

v_gene: TRBV5-1
d_gene: -
j_gene: TRBJ1-1
abundance: -
CDR3nt: TGCGCCAGCAGCGGCGCTTCGATGAACACTGAAGCTTTCTTT
CDR3aa: CASSGASMNTEAFF

v_gene: TRBV18
d_gene: -
j_gene: TRBJ1-4
abundance: few
CDR3nt: TGTGCCAGCTCACCACCAAATGAAAAACTGTTTTTT
CDR3aa: CASSPPNEKLFF

v_gene: TRBV7-8
d_gene: -
j_gene: TRBJ2-5
abundance: few
CDR3nt: TGTGCCAGCAGCATTACAGGATCAGGAGAGACCCAGTACTTC
CDR3aa: CASSITGSGETQYF

v_gene: TRBV30
d_gene: -
j_gene: TRBJ1-2
abundance: -
CDR3nt: TGTGCCTGGAGTGTATCTCTCTCTAGCTACACCTTC
CDR3aa: CAWSVSLSSYTF

v_gene: TRBV4-1
d_gene: TRBD1
j_gene: TRBJ1-5
abundance: few
CDR3nt: TGCGCCAGCAGCCAAACTCCCGGGACAGCCAATCAGCCCCAGCATTTT
CDR3aa: CASSQTPGTANQPQHF

v_gene: TRBV7-8
d_gene: -
j_gene: TRBJ1-3
abundance: -
CDR3nt: TGTGCCAGCAGCTTAAGTCGGGGCATCTCTGGAAACACCATATATTTT
CDR3aa: CASSLSRGISGNTIYF

v_gene: TRBV7-9
d_gene: -
j_gene: TRBJ2-6
abundance: few
CDR3nt: TGTGCCAGCAGCGTAGTCTTTTCTGGGGCCAACGTCCTGACTTTC
CDR3aa: CASSVVFSGANVLTF